This passage covers 17 T cell receptor beta chains from one sample sequenced in a study of blood T cell repertoires in COVID-19. The data were produced by immunoSEQ multiplex PCR, yet TCRdb's version contains in-frame clones alone and is incomplete. The table shows more than 95,000 clones, with approximately 87% occurring only once. The sample taken for sequencing was peripheral blood. These receptors all stem from a man aged 25 to 40 with acute or convalescent COVID-19.

The chain combines TRBV21-1 with TRBJ2-7; TRBD2 is the table's D call and was not checked against the DNA. TRBV21-1 is termed a pseudogene. This CDR3 comprises 16 residues. CDR3 nucleotides: TGTGCCAGCACCAAACCCCAGCGGGAGAGCGGATACGAGCAGTACGTC. Its translation: CASTKPQRESGYEQYV.

The chain joins TRBV21-1 to TRBJ1-1; the table's D call of TRBD1 was not tested on the DNA. TRBV21-1 is annotated as a pseudogene. The CDR3 runs 15 residues. The CDR3 region has the DNA TGTGCCAGCAGCGGGCAAGGACACTGGAACACTGAAGCTTTCTTT. Its translation is CASSGQGHWNTEAFF.

The chain links TRBV23-1 to TRBJ1-4; tentatively, D is TRBD1 (6 bases). TRBV23-1 is designated an ORF whose function remains uncertain. Between the trimmed V and J ends, which lost 9 bases and 0 bases, there was a span of 26 bases. The CDR3 spans 19 residues. CDR3 sequence: CARQSCRGHKHTTNEKLFF. In DNA, the CDR3 is TGCGCCAGACAGTCGTGCAGGGGCCACAAACACACAACTAATGAAAAACTGTTTTTT.

The gene calls are TRBV3-1 (or the pseudogene TRBV3-2) and TRBJ1-2, with D possibly being TRBD1 (5 bases). The CDR3 totals 14 residues. Germline CDR1 reads LGHDT; CDR2 reads YNNKEL (reference sequence). The V end was cut by 1 base, the J end by 6 bases, with 12 bases between. CDR3 DNA: TGTGCCAGCAGCCAAGGGGGGACTTACGATGGCTACACCTTC. Its protein product is CASSQGGTYDGYTF.

The sample holds a few counts of this clone. The chain has TRBV12-3 or TRBV12-4 and TRBJ1-1; D possibly corresponds to TRBD1 (5 bases). The CDR3 loop spans 11 amino acids. V lost 8 bases to trimming and J lost 6 bases, with 10 bases between them. DNA of the CDR3: TGTGCCAGCCGGGGGGGGTCTGAAGCTTTCTTT. This gives the protein CASRGGSEAFF.

The chain couples TRBV7-8 to TRBJ1-2; D might be TRBD1 (6 bases). Germline V CDR1 and CDR2: SGHVS, FQNEAQ. The germline V and J ends were trimmed by 7 bases and 6 bases, with 12 bases remaining between them. The CDR3 has 12 residues. Here the CDR3 reads CASTDRIDGYTF. As DNA, the CDR3 is TGTGCCAGCACAGACAGGATCGATGGCTACACCTTC.

The chain is built from TRBV15 and TRBJ2-7, with TRBD1 matching 7 bases. J gave up 2 bases and V 4 bases, and 5 bases lay outside the gene matches. Germline V gives CDR1 LNHNV, CDR2 YYDKDF (reference sequence). The CDR3 is 14 amino acids. CDR3 sequence reads: CATSTDRAAYEQYF. CDR3 nucleotides: TGTGCCACCAGCACAGACAGGGCGGCCTACGAGCAGTACTTC.

V gene TRBV30 combines with J gene TRBJ1-5; the match to TRBD1 covers 7 bases. The CDR3 runs 14 residues. V dropped 0 bases and J dropped 1; count of bases not matched to a gene: 0. Looked up from germline, CDR1 is GTSNPN and CDR2 is SVGIG (reference sequence). The CDR3, as DNA: TGTGCCTGGAGTGTAGGGGGCAGCAATCAGCCCCAGCATTTT. Translating it yields CAWSVGGSNQPQHF.

The chain is built from TRBV7-2 and TRBJ2-3; 10 bases match TRBD1. Germline-derived CDR1 and CDR2 are SGHTA and FQGNSA. With 3 bases clipped from V and 4 bases from J, the junction kept 7 bases outside the gene matches. The CDR3 is made up of 16 amino acids. CDR3 sequence reads: CASSLGAGTGADTQYF. For the CDR3, the DNA is TGTGCCAGCAGCTTGGGAGCCGGGACAGGGGCAGATACGCAGTATTTT.

This clone has a single count. The CDR3 sequence: CASSQLAGRLNNEQFF. Written as DNA, the CDR3 is TGCGCCAGCAGCCAGCTAGCGGGGAGGCTCAACAATGAGCAGTTCTTC. This chain joins TRBV4-1 and TRBJ2-1, with TRBD2 matching 9 bases. J gave up 5 bases and V 3 bases, and 8 bases lay outside the gene matches. The CDR3 runs to 16 residues. From germline, CDR1 is MGHRA and CDR2 YSYEKL.

This rearrangement joins TRBV7-2 to TRBJ2-1, with 10 nucleotides matching TRBD2. Germline CDR1 SGHTA, CDR2 FQGNSA. The trim removed 2 bases at V and 4 bases at J, leaving 5 bases unmatched. The CDR3 consists of 16 residues. CDR3 in amino acids: CASSLRSSGSYNEQFF. The CDR3 DNA is TGTGCCAGCAGCTTAAGGTCTAGCGGGAGTTACAATGAGCAGTTCTTC.

This chain links TRBV29-1 with TRBJ2-2; a possible D gene is TRBD2 (6 bases). CDR1 is SQVTM and CDR2 is ANQGSEA in the germline V gene. The CDR3 contains 14 residues. With 7 bases removed from V and 7 bases from J, the gap between germline ends came to 19 bases. CDR3 DNA sequence: TGCAGCGCCTATAGCGGCAGTCTAGACGGGGAGCTGTTTTTT. It is translated as CSAYSGSLDGELFF.

V usage is TRBV19 and J usage is TRBJ2-1, with D maybe TRBD2 (8 bases). This CDR3 spans 15 amino acids. Per the germline V gene, CDR1 is LNHDA and CDR2 is SQIVND (reference sequence). Trimming shortened V by 10 bases and J by 10 bases, and 26 bases separated the two germline ends. The CDR3: CATKGAGGPSREQFF. CDR3 in DNA: TGTGCCACCAAGGGGGCGGGGGGCCCCAGCAGGGAGCAGTTCTTC.

The chain employs TRBV4-2 and TRBJ2-3; 10 bases fit TRBD2. V was pared by 1 base and J by 4 bases, with 8 bases of the junction left unmatched. The CDR3 extends over 17 amino acids. Germline V gene lookup returns CDR1 LGHNA and CDR2 YNFKEQ. This chain's CDR3 is CASSQGVSGGSPDTQYF. The CDR3 coding sequence is TGTGCCAGCAGCCAAGGGGTTAGCGGGGGGAGCCCAGATACGCAGTATTTT.

This chain uses TRBV5-4 with TRBJ2-7; D unclear. CDR1 is SGHNT and CDR2 is YYREEE in the germline V gene (reference sequence). Trimming cost V 0 bases and J 2 bases, with 6 bases left between them. This CDR3 is built from 13 residues. CDR3 nucleotide sequence: TGTGCCAGCAGCTTGGAAGAGGCCTACGAGCAGTACTTC. It specifies CASSLEEAYEQYF.

The rearrangement uses TRBV4-3 and TRBJ1-5; maybe TRBD1 (6 bases). Germline CDR1 LGHNA, CDR2 YSLEER. Trimming pared 3 bases from V and 8 bases from J, leaving 14 bases between. This CDR3 spans 14 amino acids. CDR3 sequence reads: CASSQAQGREPQHF. CDR3 sequence (DNA): TGCGCCAGCAGCCAGGCACAGGGAAGGGAGCCCCAGCATTTT.

V usage is TRBV3-1 (or the pseudogene TRBV3-2) and J usage is TRBJ1-4; 7 bases fit TRBD1. This CDR3 region has 15 residues. Germline CDR1 and CDR2: LGHDT and YNNKEL (reference sequence). After removal of 3 bases from V and 0 bases from J, the junction contained 1 base not matched to a gene. The CDR3 here is CASSQGTATNEKLFF. DNA of the CDR3: TGTGCCAGCAGCCAGGGGACAGCAACTAATGAAAAACTGTTTTTT.